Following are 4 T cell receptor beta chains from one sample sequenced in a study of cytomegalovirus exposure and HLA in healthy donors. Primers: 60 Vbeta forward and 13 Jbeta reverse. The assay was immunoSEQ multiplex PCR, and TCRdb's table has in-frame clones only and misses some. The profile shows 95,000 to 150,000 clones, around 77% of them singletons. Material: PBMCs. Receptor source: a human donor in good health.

For the CDR3, the DNA is TGTGCCAGCAGCTTAGCTAGCGGAAGCACAGATACGCAGTATTTT. This gives the protein CASSLASGSTDTQYF. The V and J genes are TRBV7-6 and TRBJ2-3; a weak D match, TRBD2 (6 bases). CDR1 SGHVS and CDR2 FNYEAQ come from the germline V gene. The V end was cut by 0 bases, the J end by 0 bases, with 7 bases between. CDR3 size: 15 residues.

Written as DNA, the CDR3 is TGTGCCAGCAGCCCTCCTAGCGGGAGAGGGACCGGGGAGCTGTTTTTT. Encoded protein: CASSPPSGRGTGELFF. The rearrangement links TRBV5-4 to TRBJ2-2; 10 positions match TRBD2. Germline CDR1 SGHNT, CDR2 YYREEE (reference sequence). CDR3 length: 16 residues. The V and J ends lost 4 bases and 5 bases, in that order; junction bases with no gene match: 8.

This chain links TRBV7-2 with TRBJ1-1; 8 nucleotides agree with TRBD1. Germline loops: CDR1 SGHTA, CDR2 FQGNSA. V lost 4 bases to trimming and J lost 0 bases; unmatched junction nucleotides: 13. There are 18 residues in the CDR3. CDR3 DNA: TGTGCCAGCAGCTCCCAACCCCTGGACAGGGTTTTGAACACTGAAGCTTTCTTT. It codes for CASSSQPLDRVLNTEAFF.

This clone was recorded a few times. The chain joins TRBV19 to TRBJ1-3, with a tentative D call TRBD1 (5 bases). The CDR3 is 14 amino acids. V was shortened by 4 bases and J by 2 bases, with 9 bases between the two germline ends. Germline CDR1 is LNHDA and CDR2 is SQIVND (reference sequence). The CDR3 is CASSNQGPGNTIYF. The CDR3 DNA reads TGTGCCAGTAGTAACCAGGGCCCTGGAAACACCATATATTTT.